One and the same sample provided the 20 T cell receptor beta chains below, sequenced in a study of T cell responses to AZD1222 COVID-19 vaccine. Measured with immunoSEQ multiplex PCR; TCRdb has only the in-frame clones, and not every one. The profile covers 100,000 to 120,000 clones, with over 75% appearing a single time and 4% to 5% taken by the ten largest. The sequencing used peripheral blood, collected on day 0 of AZD1222 vaccination. These receptors were taken from an adult in good health.

Worth noting for this clone: A read error may produce the germline difference seen at one junction end. The gene calls are TRBV7-8 and TRBJ2-4; 9 positions agree with TRBD1. The CDR3 consists of 16 residues. The germline V gene has CDR1 SGHVS and CDR2 FQNEAQ. CDR3 sequence reads: CASSLGMIDTGQGKHF. DNA of the CDR3: TGTGCCAGCAGCTTAGGAATGATTGATACAGGACAGGGGAAGCACTTC. Full variable domain (missing parts from reference TRBV7-8 and TRBJ2-4): GAGVSQSPRYKVAKRGQDVALRCDPISGHVSLFWYQQALGQGPEFLTYFQNEAQLDKSGLPSDRFFAERPEGSVSTLKIQRTQQEDSAVYLCASSLGMIDTGQGKHFGAGTRLSVL.

The chain has TRBV3-1 (or the pseudogene TRBV3-2) and TRBJ2-1, with 9 bases identical to TRBD1. Germline lookup yields CDR1 LGHDT and CDR2 YNNKEL (reference sequence). CDR3 size: 15 residues. After removal of 3 bases from V and 4 bases from J, the junction contained 4 bases not matched to a gene. CDR3 DNA sequence: TGTGCCAGCAGCCACCGGGACAGGGCTTACAATGAGCAGTTCTTC. Amino acid sequence: CASSHRDRAYNEQFF.

This clone has just a few counts. The rearrangement links TRBV9 to TRBJ2-5; 7 nucleotides line up with TRBD2. Germline-derived CDR1 and CDR2 are SGDLS and YYNGEE. CDR3 length: 12 amino acids. Trimming removed 7 bases from V and 4 bases from J; junction bases left unmatched: 4. The CDR3 nucleotides are TGTGCCAGCGGCGGCGGGAGAGAGACCCAGTACTTC. Its protein product is CASGGGRETQYF. Using reference TRBV9 and TRBJ2-5 for the parts outside the CDR3, the full variable domain is DSGVTQTPKHLITATGQRVTLRCSPRSGDLSVYWYQQSLDQGLQFLIQYYNGEERAKGNILERFSAQQFPDLHSELNLSSLELGDSALYFCASGGGRETQYFGPGTRLLVL.

CDR3 nucleotide sequence: TGTGCCAGCAGTTGGACAGGGGGGGATCCTGAAGCTTTCTTT. Translating gives CASSWTGGDPEAFF. The chain has TRBV28 and TRBJ1-1; 10 bases line up with TRBD1. The J segment lost 6 bases and the V segment lost 4 bases, leaving 5 bases of the junction unmatched. Germline assignment: CDR1 MDHEN and CDR2 SYDVKM. The CDR3 covers 14 residues. Drawing the rest from reference TRBV28 and TRBJ1-1, the complete variable domain is DVKVTQSSRYLVKRTGEKVFLECVQDMDHENMFWYRQDPGLGLRLIYFSYDVKMKEKGDIPEGYSVSREKKERFSLILESASTNQTSMYLCASSWTGGDPEAFFGQGTRLTVV.

The V gene is TRBV7-3, the J gene TRBJ1-2; D is ambiguous. Germline V gene data show CDR1 as SGHTA and CDR2 as FQGTGA. V lost 4 bases and J 4 bases, leaving 10 bases between the germline ends. This CDR3 contains 13 residues. The CDR3 here is CASSSQDSYGYTF. Written as DNA, the CDR3 is TGTGCCAGCAGCTCCCAGGATTCCTATGGCTACACCTTC.

The rearrangement links TRBV11-3 to TRBJ2-3; TRBD1 is a possible D gene (6 bases). Per the germline V gene, CDR1 is SGHNT and CDR2 is YENEEA. V was shortened by 2 bases and J by 9 bases, with 9 bases between the two germline ends. CDR3 size: 12 residues. CDR3: CASSLQTGTQYF. DNA for the CDR3: TGTGCCAGCAGCTTACAGACAGGCACGCAGTATTTT.

The V gene is TRBV10-2, the J gene TRBJ1-5; 9 nucleotides line up with TRBD1. The CDR3 is 14 amino acids. Germline assignment: CDR1 WSHSY and CDR2 SAAADI. Trimming took 6 bases from V and 4 from J; bases not matched to a gene: 4. The DNA of the CDR3 is TGCGCCAGCAGGAAGGGACAGGGAAATCAGCCCCAGCATTTT. Its protein product is CASRKGQGNQPQHF.

V and J are TRBV19 and TRBJ2-7; 7 bases fit TRBD1. The CDR3 spans 13 residues. Germline V CDR1 and CDR2: LNHDA, SQIVND (reference sequence). V dropped 8 bases and J dropped 3; count of bases not matched to a gene: 7. CDR3: CASAGTAGYEQYF. The CDR3 coding sequence is TGTGCCAGTGCCGGGACAGCAGGCTACGAGCAGTACTTC.

This chain links TRBV19 with TRBJ1-3; no clear D. CDR1 is LNHDA and CDR2 is SQIVND in the germline V gene (reference sequence). This CDR3 is built from 16 residues. V gave up 4 bases and J gave up 4 bases, with 17 bases separating them. The CDR3 DNA reads TGTGCCAGTAGTACCCGCCGGGAGGTGTCGGGAAACACCATATATTTT. It is translated as CASSTRREVSGNTIYF.

This clone has only a few counts. The rearrangement links TRBV5-1 to TRBJ2-5; D unclear. The CDR3 contains 14 residues. The V gene lost 0 bases and the J gene lost 1 base, with 7 bases spanning the gap. Germline values: CDR1 SGHRS, CDR2 YFSETQ. As DNA, the CDR3 is TGCGCCAGCAGCTTGGTCCCGTTCCAAGAGACCCAGTACTTC. It encodes CASSLVPFQETQYF. The full variable domain, its missing parts supplied by reference TRBV5-1 and TRBJ2-5, is KAGVTQTPRYLIKTRGQQVTLSCSPISGHRSVSWYQQTPGQGLQFLFEYFSETQRNKGNFPGRFSGRQFSNSRSEMNVSTLELGDSALYLCASSLVPFQETQYFGPGTRLLVL.

The chain combines TRBV7-2 with TRBJ1-2; 9 bases are a match to TRBD1. With V trimmed by 1 base and J by 6 bases, 6 bases remained unmatched. This CDR3 spans 15 amino acids. In germline, CDR1 is SGHTA, CDR2 FQGNSA. CDR3 sequence reads: CASSLGGTGLDGYTF. CDR3 in DNA: TGTGCCAGCAGCTTAGGAGGGACAGGGCTCGATGGCTACACCTTC.

The V call is TRBV3-1 (or the pseudogene TRBV3-2), the J call TRBJ1-1; D is possibly TRBD1 (5 bases). CDR1 is LGHDT, CDR2 YNNKEL, per germline (reference sequence). CDR3 length: 11 residues. The V end lost 10 bases, the J end lost 5 bases, and 11 bases lay between the germline ends. In DNA, the CDR3 is TGTGCCACCCAAAGGGGTACTGAAGCTTTCTTT. Translating it yields CATQRGTEAFF.

This sequence joins TRBV7-2 and TRBJ2-2, with TRBD1 identical over 7 bases. V was pared by 5 bases and J by 0 bases, with 6 bases of the junction left unmatched. The CDR3 is 16 residues long. Germline values: CDR1 SGHTA, CDR2 FQGNSA. CDR3 nucleotides: TGTGCCAGCAGCCATGATCAGGGGGCGAACACCGGGGAGCTGTTTTTT. Its protein product is CASSHDQGANTGELFF.

The rearrangement links TRBV2 to TRBJ1-6; TRBD1 agrees at 9 bases. There are 15 residues in the CDR3. The germline V gene encodes CDR1 SNHLY and CDR2 FYNNEI. V lost 11 bases and J lost 2; bases outside the gene matches: 7. DNA for the CDR3: TGTGCCGGGGGGACAGGGAGGACCTATAATTCACCCCTCCACTTT. Encoded protein: CAGGTGRTYNSPLHF.

This clone has a handful of counts. The chain employs TRBV11-2 and TRBJ2-3; D gene uncertain. CDR1 SGHAT and CDR2 FQNNGV come from the germline V gene. CDR3 size: 13 residues. V lost 5 bases and J 4 bases, leaving 10 bases between the germline ends. The CDR3 region has the DNA TGTGCCAGCAGCCCTCTTAGGGCAGATACGCAGTATTTT. Translated, it gives CASSPLRADTQYF.

The chain combines TRBV3-1 (or the pseudogene TRBV3-2) with TRBJ1-4; D is uncertain. Germline V CDR1 and CDR2: LGHDT, YNNKEL (reference sequence). This CDR3 contains 14 residues. Trimming took off 5 bases at V and 7 bases at J, with 14 bases between the two ends. Here the CDR3 reads CASSNGLVGEKLFF. The DNA of the CDR3 is TGTGCCAGCAGCAATGGTTTGGTTGGTGAAAAACTGTTTTTT.

The rearrangement links TRBV19 to TRBJ1-2, with TRBD1 identical over 9 bases. This CDR3 comprises 14 residues. The V segment lost 3 bases and the J segment 8 bases; nucleotides outside the gene matches: 7. Germline lookup yields CDR1 LNHDA and CDR2 SQIVND (reference sequence). The DNA of the CDR3 is TGTGCCAGTAGTATCGGGACAGGGCTTGGCGGCTACACCTTC. Translating it yields CASSIGTGLGGYTF.

This clone was counted at least ten times. The genes are TRBV12-3 or TRBV12-4 and TRBJ1-5, with D unresolved. Deletions cut 5 bases from V and 4 bases from J, with 6 bases between. This CDR3 is 12 amino acids long. The CDR3: CASSLFNQPQHF. CDR3 nucleotide sequence: TGTGCCAGCAGTCTTTTTAATCAGCCCCAGCATTTT.

This sequence joins TRBV5-8 and TRBJ2-1, with TRBD2 identical over 8 bases. V trimming: 4 bases; J trimming: 9 bases; junction bases outside the gene matches: 3. This CDR3 contains 12 residues. Per the germline V gene, CDR1 is SGHTS and CDR2 is YDEGEE. The CDR3 region is CASSRLALEQFF. CDR3 nucleotide sequence: TGTGCCAGCAGCCGACTAGCGCTTGAGCAGTTCTTC. The full variable domain, rest sourced from reference TRBV5-8 and TRBJ2-1, is EAGVTQSPTHLIKTRGQQATLRCSPISGHTSVYWYQQALGLGLQFLLWYDEGEERNRGNFPPRFSGRQFPNYSSELNVNALELEDSALYLCASSRLALEQFFGPGTRLTVL.

To note about this clone: Distinct nucleotide sequences in the sample also encode this CDR3. The chain uses TRBV30 and TRBJ2-5; no reliable D call. This CDR3 region has 13 residues. The germline V gene encodes CDR1 GTSNPN and CDR2 SVGIG (reference sequence). V dropped 0 bases and J dropped 1 base, with 6 bases sitting between them. The DNA for the CDR3 is TGTGCCTGGAGTGTACGTCGCCAAGAGACCCAGTACTTC. The encoded protein is CAWSVRRQETQYF. Supplemented by reference TRBV30 and TRBJ2-5, the full variable domain reads SQTIHQWPATLVQPVGSPLSLECTVEGTSNPNLYWYRQAAGRGLQLLFYSVGIGQISSEVPQNLSASRPQDRQFILSSKKLLLSDSGFYLCAWSVRRQETQYFGPGTRLLVL.